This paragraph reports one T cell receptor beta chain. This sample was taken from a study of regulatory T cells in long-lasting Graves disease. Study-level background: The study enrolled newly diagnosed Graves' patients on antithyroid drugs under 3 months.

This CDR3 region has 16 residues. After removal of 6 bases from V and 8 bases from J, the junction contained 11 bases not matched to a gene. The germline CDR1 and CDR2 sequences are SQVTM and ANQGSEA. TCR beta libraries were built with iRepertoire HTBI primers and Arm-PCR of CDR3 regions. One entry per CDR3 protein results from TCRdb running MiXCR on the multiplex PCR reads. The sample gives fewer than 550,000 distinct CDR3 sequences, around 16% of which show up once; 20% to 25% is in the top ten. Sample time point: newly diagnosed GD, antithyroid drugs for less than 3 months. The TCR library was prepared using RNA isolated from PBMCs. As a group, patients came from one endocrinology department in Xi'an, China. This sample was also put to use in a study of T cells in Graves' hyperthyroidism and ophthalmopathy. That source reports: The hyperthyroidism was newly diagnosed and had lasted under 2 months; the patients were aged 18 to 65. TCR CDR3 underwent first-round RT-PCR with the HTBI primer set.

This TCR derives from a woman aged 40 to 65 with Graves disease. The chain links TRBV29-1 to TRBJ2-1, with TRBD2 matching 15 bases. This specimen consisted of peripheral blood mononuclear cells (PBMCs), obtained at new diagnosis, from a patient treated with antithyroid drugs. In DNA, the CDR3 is TGCAGCGTCTCCTACCCCGGGACTAGCGGGAGGTATGAGCAGTTCTTC. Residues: CSVSYPGTSGRYEQFF.